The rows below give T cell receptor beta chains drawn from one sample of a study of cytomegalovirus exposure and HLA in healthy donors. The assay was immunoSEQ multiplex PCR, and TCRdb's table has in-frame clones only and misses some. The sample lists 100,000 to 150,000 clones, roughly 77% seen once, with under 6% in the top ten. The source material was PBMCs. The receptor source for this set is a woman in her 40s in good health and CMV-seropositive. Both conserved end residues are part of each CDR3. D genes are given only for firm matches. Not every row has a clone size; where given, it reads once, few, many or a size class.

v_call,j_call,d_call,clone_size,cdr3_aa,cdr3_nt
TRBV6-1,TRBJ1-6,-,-,CASSEAPQGSYNSLLHF,TGTGCCAGCAGTGAAGCCCCGCAGGGTTCCTATAATTCACTCCTCCACTTT
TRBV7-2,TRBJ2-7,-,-,CASSPTGVISYEQYF,TGTGCCAGCAGCCCGACAGGAGTGATCTCCTACGAGCAGTACTTC
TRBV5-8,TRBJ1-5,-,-,CASSQGQLSNQPQHF,TGTGCCAGCAGCCAAGGACAGCTTAGCAATCAGCCCCAGCATTTT
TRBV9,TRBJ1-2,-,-,CASSASGPPGDGYTF,TGTGCCAGCAGCGCCTCGGGACCTCCAGGGGATGGCTACACCTTC
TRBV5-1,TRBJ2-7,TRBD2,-,CASSLELAGAFEQYF,TGCGCCAGCAGCTTGGAACTAGCGGGGGCGTTCGAGCAGTACTTC
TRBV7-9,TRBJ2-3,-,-,CASSLGMRAGDTQYF,TGTGCCAGCAGCTTAGGAATGAGGGCCGGAGATACGCAGTATTTT
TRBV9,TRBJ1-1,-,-,CASSVEGRGNTEAFF,TGTGCCAGCAGCGTAGAGGGGCGGGGTAACACTGAAGCTTTCTTT
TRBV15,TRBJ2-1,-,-,CATSRESAYNEQFF,TGTGCCACCAGCAGAGAGAGCGCATACAATGAGCAGTTCTTC
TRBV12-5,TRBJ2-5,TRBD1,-,CASAQAGTGGFLETQYF,TGTGCTAGTGCCCAAGCCGGGACAGGGGGATTTTTGGAGACCCAGTACTTC
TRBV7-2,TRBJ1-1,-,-,CASSLGLDRAAFF,TGTGCCAGCAGCTTAGGATTGGACAGAGCAGCTTTCTTT
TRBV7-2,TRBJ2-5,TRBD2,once,CASSSPPTSGMEETQYF,TGTGCCAGCAGCTCCCCTCCAACTAGCGGGATGGAGGAGACCCAGTACTTC
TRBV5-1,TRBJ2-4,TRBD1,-,CASSLAGTGTLSAKNIQYF,TGCGCCAGCAGCTTGGCCGGGACAGGGACCCTCTCAGCCAAAAACATTCAGTACTTC
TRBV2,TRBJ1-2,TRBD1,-,CASSPDRVVNYGYTF,TGTGCCAGCAGTCCGGACAGGGTGGTCAACTATGGCTACACCTTC
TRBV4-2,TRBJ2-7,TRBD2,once,CASSPGREGYEQYF,TGTGCCAGCAGCCCCGGGCGGGAGGGCTACGAGCAGTACTTC
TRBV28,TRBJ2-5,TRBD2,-,CASSGLAGDQETQYF,TGTGCCAGCAGTGGACTAGCGGGGGACCAAGAGACCCAGTACTTC
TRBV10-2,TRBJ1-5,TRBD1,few,CASSESPGTGLNQPQHF,TGCGCCAGCAGTGAGTCCCCCGGGACAGGGCTCAATCAGCCCCAGCATTTT
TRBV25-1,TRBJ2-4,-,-,CASSEALRDIQYF,TGTGCCAGCAGTGAGGCTCTCAGGGACATTCAGTACTTC
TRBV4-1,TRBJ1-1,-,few,CASSPRENTEAFF,TGCGCCAGCAGCCCCCGCGAGAACACTGAAGCTTTCTTT
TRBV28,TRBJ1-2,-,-,CASSLDIANYGYTF,TGTGCCAGCAGTTTGGACATAGCTAACTATGGCTACACCTTC
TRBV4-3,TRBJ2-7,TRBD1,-,CASSQEGPETGGTYEQYF,TGCGCCAGCAGCCAAGAAGGTCCCGAGACAGGGGGGACCTACGAGCAGTACTTC
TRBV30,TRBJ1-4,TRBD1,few,CAWDDRGTEKLFF,TGTGCCTGGGACGACAGGGGGACGGAAAAACTGTTTTTT
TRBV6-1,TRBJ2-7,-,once,CASSTDRYYEQYF,TGTGCCAGCAGTACAGACAGATACTACGAGCAGTACTTC
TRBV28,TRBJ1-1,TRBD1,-,CASSFSGTGGYTEAFF,TGTGCCAGCAGTTTTTCCGGGACAGGGGGGTACACTGAAGCTTTCTTT
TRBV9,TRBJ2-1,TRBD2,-,CASSPGASGRAVDEQFF,TGTGCCAGCAGCCCCGGGGCTAGCGGGAGGGCCGTGGATGAGCAGTTCTTC
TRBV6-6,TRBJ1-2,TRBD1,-,CASSIQGPQKDGYTF,TGTGCCAGCAGTATACAGGGGCCCCAAAAGGATGGCTACACCTTC
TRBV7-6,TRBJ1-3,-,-,CASSQTGSGNTIYF,TGTGCCAGCAGCCAGACAGGCTCTGGAAACACCATATATTTT
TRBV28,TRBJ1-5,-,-,CASRNTLEPQHF,TGTGCCAGCAGGAATACATTGGAGCCCCAGCATTTT
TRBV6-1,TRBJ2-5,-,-,CASSNQGETQYF,TGTGCCAGCAGTAACCAGGGAGAGACCCAGTACTTC
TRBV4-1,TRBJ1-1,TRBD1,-,CASSDKTGVSSTEAFF,TGCGCCAGCAGCGACAAGACAGGGGTGTCGAGCACTGAAGCTTTCTTT
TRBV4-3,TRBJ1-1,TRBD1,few,CASSQDRGLSRTEAFF,TGCGCCAGCAGCCAAGACAGGGGGCTCAGTAGGACTGAAGCTTTCTTT
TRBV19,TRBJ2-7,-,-,CASSIDSGGIAYEQYF,TGTGCCAGTAGTATAGATAGCGGCGGGATCGCCTACGAGCAGTACTTC
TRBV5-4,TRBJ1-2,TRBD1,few,CASSAQGAVYGYTF,TGTGCCAGCAGCGCACAGGGGGCCGTCTATGGCTACACCTTC
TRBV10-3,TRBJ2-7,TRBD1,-,CAIRNDRGHEQYF,TGTGCCATCAGGAACGACAGGGGTCACGAGCAGTACTTC
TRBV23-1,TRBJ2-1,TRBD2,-,CASSHLAGEQFF,TGCGCCAGCAGTCACTTAGCGGGTGAGCAGTTCTTC
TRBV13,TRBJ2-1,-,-,CASSLDVPSAAYNEQFF,TGTGCCAGCAGCCTAGATGTCCCTAGCGCCGCCTACAATGAGCAGTTCTTC
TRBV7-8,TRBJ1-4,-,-,CASSLDSLLATNEKLFF,TGTGCCAGCAGCTTAGACAGCCTACTTGCAACTAATGAAAAACTGTTTTTT
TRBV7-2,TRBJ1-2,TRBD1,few,CASSLAGTAGYGYTF,TGTGCCAGCAGCTTAGCGGGGACAGCTGGCTATGGCTACACCTTC
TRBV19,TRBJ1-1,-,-,CASSIWANTEAFF,TGTGCCAGTAGTATCTGGGCCAACACTGAAGCTTTCTTT
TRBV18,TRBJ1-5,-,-,CASSPLPTGTPGGQPQHF,TGTGCCAGCTCACCACTTCCAACCGGGACACCGGGTGGGCAGCCCCAGCATTTT
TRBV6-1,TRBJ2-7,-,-,CASSPRGLSYEQYF,TGTGCCAGCAGTCCGAGAGGACTAAGTTACGAGCAGTACTTC
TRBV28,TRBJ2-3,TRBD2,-,CANRLAGYVTDTQYF,TGTGCCAACAGACTAGCGGGATATGTTACAGATACGCAGTATTTT
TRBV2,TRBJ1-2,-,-,CASSERPMGGYTF,TGTGCCAGCAGTGAGAGGCCGATGGGTGGCTACACCTTC
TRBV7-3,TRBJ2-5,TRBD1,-,CASSLGQGLETQYF,TGTGCCAGCAGCTTGGGACAGGGGTTGGAGACCCAGTACTTC
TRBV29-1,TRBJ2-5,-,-,CSQRTVWTKETQYF,TGCAGCCAGAGGACAGTCTGGACGAAAGAGACCCAGTACTTC
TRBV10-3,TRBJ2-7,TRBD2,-,CAISSSGTSGTYEQYF,TGTGCCATCAGTTCCTCCGGGACTAGCGGTACCTACGAGCAGTACTTC
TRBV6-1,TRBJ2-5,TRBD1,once,CASRGTGGNRETQYF,TGTGCCAGCCGAGGGACAGGGGGGAATCGAGAGACCCAGTACTTC
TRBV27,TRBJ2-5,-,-,CASSSRGETQYF,TGTGCCAGCAGTTCAAGGGGGGAGACCCAGTACTTC
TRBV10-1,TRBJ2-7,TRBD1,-,CASSDEGTGSEQYF,TGCGCCAGCAGTGACGAAGGGACAGGGAGCGAGCAGTACTTC
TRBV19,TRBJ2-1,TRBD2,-,CASSIDRGLYGNEQFF,TGTGCCAGTAGTATAGATCGGGGACTATATGGCAATGAGCAGTTCTTC
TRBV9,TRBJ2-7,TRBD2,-,CASSVGTSGSSEQYF,TGTGCCAGCAGCGTAGGGACTAGCGGGAGTTCCGAGCAGTACTTC
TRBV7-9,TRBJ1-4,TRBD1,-,CSSSLRQGELFF,TGTTCCAGCAGCTTAAGACAGGGGGAACTGTTTTTT
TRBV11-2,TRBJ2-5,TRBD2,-,CASSLGGGNQETQYF,TGTGCCAGCAGCTTGGGCGGGGGGAACCAAGAGACCCAGTACTTC
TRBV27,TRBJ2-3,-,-,CASTSTDTQYF,TGTGCCAGCACTAGCACAGATACGCAGTATTTT
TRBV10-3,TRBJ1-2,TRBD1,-,CAIRDPPGQGNYTF,TGTGCCATCAGAGACCCCCCGGGACAGGGGAACTACACCTTC
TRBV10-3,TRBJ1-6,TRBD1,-,CAISRDRGNSPLHF,TGTGCCATCAGTCGGGACAGGGGTAATTCACCCCTCCACTTT
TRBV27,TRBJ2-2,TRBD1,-,CASSLEPSFTGGDTGELFF,TGTGCCAGCAGTTTAGAGCCCTCTTTTACAGGGGGCGACACCGGGGAGCTGTTTTTT
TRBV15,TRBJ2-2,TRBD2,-,CATSRDGTSATGELFF,TGTGCCACCAGCAGAGACGGGACTAGCGCTACCGGGGAGCTGTTTTTT
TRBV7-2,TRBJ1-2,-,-,CASSPPGEFYGYTF,TGTGCCAGCAGCCCCCCAGGGGAGTTCTATGGCTACACCTTC
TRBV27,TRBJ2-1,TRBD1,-,CASRTGGDEQFF,TGTGCCAGCCGGACAGGGGGTGATGAGCAGTTCTTC
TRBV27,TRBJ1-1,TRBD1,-,CASSLGQGSGNTEAFF,TGTGCCAGCAGTCTCGGACAGGGCTCCGGGAACACTGAAGCTTTCTTT